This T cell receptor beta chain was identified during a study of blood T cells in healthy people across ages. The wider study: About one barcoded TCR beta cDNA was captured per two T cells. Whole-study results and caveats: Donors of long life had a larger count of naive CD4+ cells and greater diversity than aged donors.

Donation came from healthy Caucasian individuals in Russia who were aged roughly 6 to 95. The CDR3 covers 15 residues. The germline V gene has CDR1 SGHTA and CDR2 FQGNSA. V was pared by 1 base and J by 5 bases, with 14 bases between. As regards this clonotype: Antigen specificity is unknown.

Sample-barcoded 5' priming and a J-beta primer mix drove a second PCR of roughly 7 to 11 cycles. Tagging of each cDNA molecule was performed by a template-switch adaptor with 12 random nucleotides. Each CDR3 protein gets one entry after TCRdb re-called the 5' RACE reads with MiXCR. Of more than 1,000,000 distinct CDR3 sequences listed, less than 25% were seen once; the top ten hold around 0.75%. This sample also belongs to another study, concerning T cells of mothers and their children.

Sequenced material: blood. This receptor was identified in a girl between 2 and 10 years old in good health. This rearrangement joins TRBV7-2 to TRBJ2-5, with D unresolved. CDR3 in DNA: TGTGCCAGCAGCTTAGGGGGAACTAACCTGGAGACCCAGTACTTC. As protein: CASSLGGTNLETQYF.